Sequencing of this T cell receptor (beta chain) was carried out in a study of T cell responses to AZD1222 COVID-19 vaccine. This CDR3 has 11 amino acids. From germline, CDR1 is SGHNT and CDR2 YYREEE (reference sequence). V lost 4 bases to trimming and J lost 6 bases, with 7 bases between them. This clone was seen only once. Its antigen remains unidentified. This table comes from immunoSEQ multiplex PCR, and its TCRdb copy is limited to in-frame clones, with some not included. The data show under 130,000 clones, 88% seen once. Broader study findings: The donor group comprised mostly white British people and more females; the analysis possibly underestimated clonal diversity. Reports say nearly half of spike-specific TCRs go after unmutated variant regions.

The chain carries TRBV5-4 and TRBJ2-5, with D unclear. The material was peripheral blood, obtained on day 0 of AZD1222 vaccination. This sequence was found in an adult in good health. CDR3 DNA: TGTGCCAGCAGCACGGCACAGACCCAGTACTTC. Amino acid sequence: CASSTAQTQYF. Looking up the rest from reference TRBV5-4 and TRBJ2-5 gives the full variable domain: ETGVTQSPTHLIKTRGQQVTLRCSSQSGHNTVSWYQQALGQGPQFIFQYYREEENGRGNFPPRFSGLQFPNYSSELNVNALELDDSALYLCASSTAQTQYFGPGTRLLVL.